These 18 T cell receptor beta chains originate from one sample sequenced in a study of T-cell memory formation after mild COVID-19. In TCRdb, the 5' RACE reads were re-called with MiXCR into one record per CDR3 protein. Of fewer than 550,000 distinct CDR3 sequences in the sample, roughly 20% are singletons; the top ten hold around 8.4%. The sequencing input was PBMCs or a T cell subset sorted from them (not recorded which). The receptors derive from an adult woman who had mild COVID-19 (a few samples of this study predate the infection). Cell type and time point are not known.

The CDR3 sequence: CASSPRGTGGYEQYF. The DNA of the CDR3 is TGTGCCAGCAGCCCCCGGGGGACAGGGGGTTACGAGCAGTACTTC. The genes are TRBV13 and TRBJ2-7; 11 nucleotides match TRBD1. Per the germline V gene, CDR1 is PRHDT and CDR2 is FYEKMQ (reference sequence). The CDR3 runs to 15 residues. J lost 4 bases, V lost 5 bases, and 7 bases had no gene match. Together with reference TRBV13 and TRBJ2-7, the CDR3 gives the full variable domain: AAGVIQSPRHLIKEKRETATLKCYPIPRHDTVYWYQQGPGQDPQFLISFYEKMQSDKGSIPDRFSAQQFSDYHSELNMSSLELGDSALYFCASSPRGTGGYEQYFGPGTRLTVT.

The chain carries TRBV25-1 and TRBJ2-2; possibly TRBD2 for D (5 bases). V shed 0 bases and J shed 3 bases, with 14 bases lying between them. The germline gives CDR1 MGHDK, CDR2 SYGVNS. The CDR3 is 17 amino acids. The CDR3, as DNA: TGTGCCAGCAGTGAATATCCGGGGAGTAGGGACACCGGGGAGCTGTTTTTT. Residues: CASSEYPGSRDTGELFF.

The gene calls are TRBV5-5 and TRBJ2-1; no firm D call. Germline values: CDR1 SGHKS, CDR2 YYEKEE (reference sequence). The CDR3 is made up of 16 amino acids. Trimming stripped 0 bases from V and 0 bases from J, with 10 bases between. CDR3 sequence (DNA): TGTGCCAGCAGCTTGGACTACTTTAGCTCCTACAATGAGCAGTTCTTC. Its protein is CASSLDYFSSYNEQFF. Together with reference TRBV5-5 and TRBJ2-1, the CDR3 gives the full variable domain: DAGVTQSPTHLIKTRGQQVTLRCSPISGHKSVSWYQQVLGQGPQFIFQYYEKEERGRGNFPDRFSARQFPNYSSELNVNALLLGDSALYLCASSLDYFSSYNEQFFGPGTRLTVL.

This chain links TRBV5-6 with TRBJ1-6, with D unclear. Germline values: CDR1 SGHDT, CDR2 YYEEEE. V dropped 3 bases and J dropped 5 bases, with 15 bases sitting between them. This CDR3 contains 16 residues. The CDR3 reads CASSSQRRRDNSPLHF. CDR3 in DNA: TGTGCCAGCAGCTCACAAAGGCGTCGGGATAATTCACCCCTCCACTTT.

This chain links TRBV9 with TRBJ1-1; D gene uncertain. In germline, CDR1 is SGDLS, CDR2 YYNGEE. The V and J ends lost 0 bases and 3 bases respectively, with 6 bases between them. This CDR3 is 13 amino acids long. CDR3 nucleotide sequence: TGTGCCAGCAGCGTAGGCATATACACTGAAGCTTTCTTT. It yields the protein CASSVGIYTEAFF. The full variable domain, in which reference TRBV9 and TRBJ1-1 provide the parts outside the CDR3, is DSGVTQTPKHLITATGQRVTLRCSPRSGDLSVYWYQQSLDQGLQFLIQYYNGEERAKGNILERFSAQQFPDLHSELNLSSLELGDSALYFCASSVGIYTEAFFGQGTRLTVV.

The V gene is TRBV20-1, the J gene TRBJ2-1, with TRBD2 matching 13 bases. The CDR3 runs to 16 residues. Looked up from germline, CDR1 is DFQATT and CDR2 is SNEGSKA (reference sequence). V lost 3 bases to trimming and J lost 8 bases; unmatched junction nucleotides: 10. The CDR3 bases are TGCAGTGCTAGGGACTGGACTAGCGGGGGAGAGGATGAGCAGTTCTTC. Translation: CSARDWTSGGEDEQFF.

This clonotype was counted a few times. This rearrangement joins TRBV6-5 to TRBJ1-1; D is perhaps TRBD1 (5 bases). Germline V lookup: CDR1 MNHEY, CDR2 SVGAGI. The CDR3 extends over 12 amino acids. V was clipped by 0 bases and J by 6 bases, with 5 bases between them. CDR3 amino acids: CASSYSGAEAFF. The CDR3 bases are TGTGCCAGCAGTTACTCAGGGGCTGAAGCTTTCTTT.

This chain links TRBV24-1 with TRBJ2-1; D perhaps matches TRBD1 (6 bases). Trimming left V 8 bases short and J 4 bases short, with 11 bases between. Germline CDR1 is KGHDR and CDR2 is SFDVKD. This CDR3 is 13 amino acids long. CDR3 region: CATMGTNYNEQFF. The CDR3 region has the DNA TGTGCCACCATGGGGACAAATTACAATGAGCAGTTCTTC.

This chain links TRBV7-9 with TRBJ2-7, with D perhaps matching TRBD2 (5 bases). Trimming removed 7 bases from V and 4 bases from J, with 14 bases in between. The CDR3 runs to 13 residues. Per the germline V gene, CDR1 is SEHNR and CDR2 is FQNEAQ (reference sequence). The DNA of the CDR3 is TGTGCCAGCACCGGGGAATGGGGTTACGAGCAGTACTTC. It translates to CASTGEWGYEQYF. Drawing the rest from reference TRBV7-9 and TRBJ2-7, the complete variable domain is DTGVSQNPRHKITKRGQNVTFRCDPISEHNRLYWYRQTLGQGPEFLTYFQNEAQLEKSRLLSDRFSAERPKGSFSTLEIQRTEQGDSAMYLCASTGEWGYEQYFGPGTRLTVT.

This chain uses TRBV2 with TRBJ1-5, with D possibly matching TRBD1 (5 bases). CDR1 is SNHLY and CDR2 is FYNNEI in the germline V gene. The ends were cut back, 3 bases at V and 6 bases at J, with 15 bases in the middle. CDR3 length equals 15 residues. CDR3: CASSEGQGRGQPQHF. The CDR3 nucleotides read TGTGCCAGCAGTGAGGGGCAGGGAAGAGGTCAGCCCCAGCATTTT. Full variable domain (remainder filled in from reference TRBV2 and TRBJ1-5): EPEVTQTPSHQVTQMGQEVILRCVPISNHLYFYWYRQILGQKVEFLVSFYNNEISEKSEIFDDQFSVERPDGSNFTLKIRSTKLEDSAMYFCASSEGQGRGQPQHFGDGTRLSIL.

The CDR3, as DNA: TGTGCCAGCAGCCAAGATCCGGTGGGGGGGCCCGACGAGACCCAGTACTTC. Translation: CASSQDPVGGPDETQYF. The chain couples TRBV4-2 to TRBJ2-5, with D maybe TRBD2 (7 bases). The CDR3 extends over 17 amino acids. The V end was cut by 0 bases, the J end by 5 bases, with 19 bases between. CDR1 LGHNA and CDR2 YNFKEQ come from the germline V gene.

A few counts support this clonotype. J is TRBJ1-4 and V is TRBV7-9; no clear D gene. Germline assignment: CDR1 SEHNR and CDR2 FQNEAQ (reference sequence). The germline V and J ends were trimmed by 5 bases and 5 bases, with 18 bases remaining between them. The CDR3 spans 16 residues. The CDR3 here is CASSPPASVLNEKLFF. DNA for the CDR3: TGTGCCAGCAGCCCCCCCGCGTCTGTCCTAAATGAAAAACTGTTTTTT.

The chain is built from TRBV5-1 and TRBJ2-7; D remains unclear. CDR1 SGHRS and CDR2 YFSETQ come from the germline V gene. This CDR3 has 15 amino acids. V lost 0 bases to trimming and J lost 2 bases, with 12 bases between them. CDR3 DNA: TGCGCCAGCAGCTTGGGTAAGACCCCCCCCTACGAGCAGTACTTC. Translated: CASSLGKTPPYEQYF.

The CDR3 DNA reads as TGTGCCAGCACCTCACCAGACAAGCAAGAGACCCAGTACTTC. Translating gives CASTSPDKQETQYF. The V gene is TRBV12-3 or TRBV12-4, the J gene TRBJ2-5; no definite D call. V was shortened by 7 bases and J by 2 bases, with 14 bases between the two germline ends. The CDR3 is 14 residues long.

The genes are TRBV13 and TRBJ1-1; D unclear. Germline values: CDR1 PRHDT, CDR2 FYEKMQ (reference sequence). The CDR3 has 11 amino acids. Trimming left V 5 bases short and J 7 bases short, with 8 bases between. The DNA of the CDR3 is TGTGCCAGCAGCCGGTCCCTTGAAGCTTTCTTT. This translates into CASSRSLEAFF.

The chain has TRBV6-5 and TRBJ2-7, with 14 bases aligning to TRBD2. The CDR3 covers 19 residues. Germline V CDR1 and CDR2: MNHEY, SVGAGI. With 5 bases clipped from V and 0 bases from J, the junction kept 12 bases outside the gene matches. Here the CDR3 reads CASSSLGLAGGTSSYEQYF. The DNA for the CDR3 is TGTGCCAGCAGTAGCCTCGGACTAGCGGGGGGCACCTCCTCCTACGAGCAGTACTTC.

This clonotype was counted between two and nine times. The genes are TRBV3-1 and TRBJ2-7, with D perhaps matching TRBD2 (6 bases). Trimming cost V 1 base and J 1 base, with 8 bases left between them. The germline V gene has CDR1 LGHDT and CDR2 YNNKEL (reference sequence). This CDR3 region has 14 residues. The CDR3 is CASSQVSGSYEQYF. CDR3 DNA: TGTGCCAGCAGCCAAGTGAGCGGGTCCTACGAGCAGTACTTC.

The chain couples TRBV18 to TRBJ2-7; D possibly uses TRBD1 or TRBD2 (5 bases each). CDR3 length equals 15 residues. Germline CDR1 reads KGHSH; CDR2 reads LQKENI. With 2 bases removed from V and 5 bases from J, the gap between germline ends came to 16 bases. The CDR3 region is CASSPSWGMTNEQYF. CDR3 bases: TGTGCCAGCTCACCAAGTTGGGGGATGACGAACGAGCAGTACTTC. The full variable domain, in which reference TRBV18 and TRBJ2-7 provide the parts outside the CDR3, is NAGVMQNPRHLVRRRGQEARLRCSPMKGHSHVYWYRQLPEEGLKFMVYLQKENIIDESGMPKERFSAEFPKEGPSILRIQQVVRGDSAAYFCASSPSWGMTNEQYFGPGTRLTVT.